The clone carrying this T cell receptor beta chain was seen at least ten times. Antigen specificity is unknown. This sample is part of a study of beta chain features in type 1 diabetes. Study-level findings and limits: Whether TCRB rearrangement is influenced by HLA type went unresolved here. Shorter TCRB CDR3s, moderately but significantly so, marked every one of the four CD4+ subsets in Type 1 diabetes patients. For type 1 diabetes patients, VDJ junctions showed fewer insertions and more deletions.

The V segment lost 11 bases and the J segment 4 bases; nucleotides outside the gene matches: 10. Per germline, CDR1 ENHRY and CDR2 SYGVKD. The CDR3 consists of 13 residues. Expressed TCRB transcripts were sequenced because the entire RNA isolate underwent reverse transcription. Sequencing was performed with immunoSEQ multiplex PCR; in TCRdb, only in-frame clones are kept and a portion is missing. The sample includes roughly 180,000 clones, about 8% seen only once; the top ten take around 0.9%. Sampling consisted of one heparinised blood draw per donor, averaging about 110 mL. CD4+ naive, central memory, regulatory and stem cell-like memory subsets were isolated by sorting on CD45RO/CCR7/CD25/CD127/CD95/CD27.

The chain recombines TRBV10-3 with TRBJ2-5; the match to TRBD2 covers 7 bases. This clonotype was obtained from a middle-aged woman with type 1 diabetes. The sample taken for sequencing was central memory CD4+ T cells from blood. As DNA, the CDR3 is TGTGCCGTGGCCAGGGACTACGGAGAGACCCAGTACTTC. Its protein is CAVARDYGETQYF.